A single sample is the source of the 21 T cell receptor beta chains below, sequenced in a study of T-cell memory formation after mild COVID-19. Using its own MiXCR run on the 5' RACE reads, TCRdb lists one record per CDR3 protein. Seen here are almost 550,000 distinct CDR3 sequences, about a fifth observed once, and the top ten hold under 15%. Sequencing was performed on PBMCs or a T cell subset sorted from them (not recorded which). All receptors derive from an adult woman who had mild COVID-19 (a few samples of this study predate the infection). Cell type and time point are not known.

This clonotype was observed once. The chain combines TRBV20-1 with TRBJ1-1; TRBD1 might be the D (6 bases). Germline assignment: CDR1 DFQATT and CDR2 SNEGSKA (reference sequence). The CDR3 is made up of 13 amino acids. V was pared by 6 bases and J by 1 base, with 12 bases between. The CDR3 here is CSASQQGNTEAFF. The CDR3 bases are TGCAGTGCCTCGCAACAGGGGAACACTGAAGCTTTCTTT.

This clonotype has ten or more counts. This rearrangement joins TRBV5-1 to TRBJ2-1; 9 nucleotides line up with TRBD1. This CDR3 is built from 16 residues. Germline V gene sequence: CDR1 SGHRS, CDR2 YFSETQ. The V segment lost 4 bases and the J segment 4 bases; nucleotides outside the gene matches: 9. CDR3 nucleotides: TGCGCCAGCAGCCTTACGGGACAGGGCTCTTACAATGAGCAGTTCTTC. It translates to CASSLTGQGSYNEQFF. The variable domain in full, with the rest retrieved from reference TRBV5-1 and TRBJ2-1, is KAGVTQTPRYLIKTRGQQVTLSCSPISGHRSVSWYQQTPGQGLQFLFEYFSETQRNKGNFPGRFSGRQFSNSRSEMNVSTLELGDSALYLCASSLTGQGSYNEQFFGPGTRLTVL.

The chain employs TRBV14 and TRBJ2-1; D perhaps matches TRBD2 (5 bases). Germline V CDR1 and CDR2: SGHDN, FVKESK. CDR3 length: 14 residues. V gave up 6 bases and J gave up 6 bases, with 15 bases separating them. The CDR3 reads CASSLILATNEQFF. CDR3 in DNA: TGTGCCAGCAGTCTCATCCTAGCAACCAATGAGCAGTTCTTC.

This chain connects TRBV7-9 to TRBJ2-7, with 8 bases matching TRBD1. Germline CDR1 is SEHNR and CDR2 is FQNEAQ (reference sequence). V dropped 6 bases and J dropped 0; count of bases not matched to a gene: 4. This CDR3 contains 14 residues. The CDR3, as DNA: TGTGCCAGCAGGCTGGACAGGGCCTCCTACGAGCAGTACTTC. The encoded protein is CASRLDRASYEQYF.

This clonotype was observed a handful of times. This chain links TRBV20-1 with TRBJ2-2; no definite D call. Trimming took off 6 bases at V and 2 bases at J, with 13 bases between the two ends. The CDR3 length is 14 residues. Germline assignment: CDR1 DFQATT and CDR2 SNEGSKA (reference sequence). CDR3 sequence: CSAPELSNTGELFF. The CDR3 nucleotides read TGCAGTGCCCCTGAACTATCAAACACCGGGGAGCTGTTTTTT.

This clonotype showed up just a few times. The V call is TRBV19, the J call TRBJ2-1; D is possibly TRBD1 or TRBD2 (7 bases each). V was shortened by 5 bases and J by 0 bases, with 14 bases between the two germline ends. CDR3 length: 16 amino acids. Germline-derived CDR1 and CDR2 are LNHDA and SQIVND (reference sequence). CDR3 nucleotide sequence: TGTGCCAGTAGTGCGGACAGGACTAGCTCCTACAATGAGCAGTTCTTC. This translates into CASSADRTSSYNEQFF.

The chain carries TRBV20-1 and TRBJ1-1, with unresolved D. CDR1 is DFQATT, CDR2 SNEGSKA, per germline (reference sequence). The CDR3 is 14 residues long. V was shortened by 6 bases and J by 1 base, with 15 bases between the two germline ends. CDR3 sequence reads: CSAPGTTSNTEAFF. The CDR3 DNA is TGCAGTGCACCCGGAACGACTTCGAACACTGAAGCTTTCTTT.

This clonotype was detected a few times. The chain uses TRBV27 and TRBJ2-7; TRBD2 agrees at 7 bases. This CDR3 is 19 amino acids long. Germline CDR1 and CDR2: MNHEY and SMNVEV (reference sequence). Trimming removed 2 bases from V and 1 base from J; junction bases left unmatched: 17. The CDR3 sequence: CASSLGPRRELGPSYEQYF. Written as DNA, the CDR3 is TGTGCCAGCAGTTTAGGTCCCCGGCGGGAGCTGGGACCTTCCTACGAGCAGTACTTC.

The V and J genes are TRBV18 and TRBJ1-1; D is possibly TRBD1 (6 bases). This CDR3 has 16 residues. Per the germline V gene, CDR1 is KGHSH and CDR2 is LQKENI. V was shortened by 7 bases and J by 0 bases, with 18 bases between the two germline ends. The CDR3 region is CASFPPAGAMNTEAFF. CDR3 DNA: TGTGCCAGCTTCCCCCCCGCGGGGGCGATGAACACTGAAGCTTTCTTT.

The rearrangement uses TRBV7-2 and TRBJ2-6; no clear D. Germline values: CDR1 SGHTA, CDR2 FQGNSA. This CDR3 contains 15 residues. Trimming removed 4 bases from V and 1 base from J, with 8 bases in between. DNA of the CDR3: TGTGCCAGCAGCTCAGTAGTTTCTGGGGCCAACGTCCTGACTTTC. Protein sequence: CASSSVVSGANVLTF.

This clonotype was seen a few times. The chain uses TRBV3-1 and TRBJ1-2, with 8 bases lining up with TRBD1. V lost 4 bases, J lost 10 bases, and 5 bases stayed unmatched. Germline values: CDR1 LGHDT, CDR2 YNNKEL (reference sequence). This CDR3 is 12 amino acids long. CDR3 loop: CASSRLDRDYTF. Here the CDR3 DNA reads TGTGCCAGCAGCCGACTGGACAGGGACTACACCTTC.

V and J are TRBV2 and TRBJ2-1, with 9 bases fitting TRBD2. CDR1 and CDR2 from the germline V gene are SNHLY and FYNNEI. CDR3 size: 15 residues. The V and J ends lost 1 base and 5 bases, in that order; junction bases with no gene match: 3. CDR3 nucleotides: TGTGCCAGCAGTGAAGGCGGGGGGGCAAACAATGAGCAGTTCTTC. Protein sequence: CASSEGGGANNEQFF.

CDR3 bases: TGTGCCAGCAGACTAGGACAGGGGGCTTCTGAAGCTTTCTTT. Protein product: CASRLGQGASEAFF. The gene calls are TRBV6-5 and TRBJ1-1; 11 nucleotides match TRBD1. CDR3 length equals 14 residues. With V trimmed by 6 bases and J by 6 bases, 6 bases remained unmatched. Germline CDR1 and CDR2: MNHEY and SVGAGI.

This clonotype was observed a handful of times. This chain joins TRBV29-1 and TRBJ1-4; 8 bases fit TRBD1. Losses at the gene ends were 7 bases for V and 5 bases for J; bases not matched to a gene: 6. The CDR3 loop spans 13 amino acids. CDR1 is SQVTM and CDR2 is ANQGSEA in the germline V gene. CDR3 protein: CSAQGAANEKLFF. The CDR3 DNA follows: TGCAGCGCCCAGGGGGCGGCGAATGAAAAACTGTTTTTT.

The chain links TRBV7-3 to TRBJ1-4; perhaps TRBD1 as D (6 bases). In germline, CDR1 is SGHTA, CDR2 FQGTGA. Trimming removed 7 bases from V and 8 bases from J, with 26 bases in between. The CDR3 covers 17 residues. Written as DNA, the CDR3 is TGTGCCAGCACCCCATACTTCGGGGCAGGGGAGGTGGAAAAACTGTTTTTT. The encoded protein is CASTPYFGAGEVEKLFF.

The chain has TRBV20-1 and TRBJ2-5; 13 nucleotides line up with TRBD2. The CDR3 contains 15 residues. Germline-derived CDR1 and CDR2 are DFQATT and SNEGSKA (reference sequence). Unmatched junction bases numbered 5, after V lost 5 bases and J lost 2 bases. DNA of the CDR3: TGCAGTGCTCCTCGGACTAGCGGGGGACAAGAGACCCAGTACTTC. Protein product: CSAPRTSGGQETQYF.

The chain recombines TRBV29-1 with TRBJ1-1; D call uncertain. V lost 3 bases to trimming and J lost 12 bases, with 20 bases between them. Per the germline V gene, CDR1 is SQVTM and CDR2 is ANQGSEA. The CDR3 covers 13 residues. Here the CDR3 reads CSVDRAGIGRPFF. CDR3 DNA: TGCAGCGTTGATCGAGCTGGAATTGGGAGGCCTTTCTTT.

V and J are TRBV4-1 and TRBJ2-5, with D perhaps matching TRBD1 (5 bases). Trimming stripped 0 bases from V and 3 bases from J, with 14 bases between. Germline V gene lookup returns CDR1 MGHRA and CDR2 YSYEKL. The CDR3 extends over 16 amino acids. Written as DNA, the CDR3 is TGCGCCAGCAGCCAAGATCCCCCAGGGTTAGAAGAGACCCAGTACTTC. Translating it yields CASSQDPPGLEETQYF.

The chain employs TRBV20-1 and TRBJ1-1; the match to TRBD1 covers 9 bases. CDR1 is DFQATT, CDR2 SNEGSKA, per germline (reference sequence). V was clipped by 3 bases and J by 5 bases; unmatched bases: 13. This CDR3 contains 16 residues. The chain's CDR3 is CSASPAQGALGTEAFF. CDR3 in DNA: TGCAGTGCTAGTCCCGCACAGGGGGCCTTGGGGACTGAAGCTTTCTTT.

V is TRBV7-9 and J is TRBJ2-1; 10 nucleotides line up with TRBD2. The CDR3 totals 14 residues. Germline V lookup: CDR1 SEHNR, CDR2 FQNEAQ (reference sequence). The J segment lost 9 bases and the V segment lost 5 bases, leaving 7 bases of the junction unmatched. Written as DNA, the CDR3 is TGTGCCAGCAGCCCCGGACTAGCGGCTAGTGAGCAGTTCTTC. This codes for CASSPGLAASEQFF.

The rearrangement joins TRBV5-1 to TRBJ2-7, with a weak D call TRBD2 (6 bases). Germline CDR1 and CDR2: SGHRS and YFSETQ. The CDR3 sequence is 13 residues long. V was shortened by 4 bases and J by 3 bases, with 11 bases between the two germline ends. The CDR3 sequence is CASSGGLIYEQYF. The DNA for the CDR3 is TGCGCCAGCAGCGGGGGACTGATCTACGAGCAGTACTTC. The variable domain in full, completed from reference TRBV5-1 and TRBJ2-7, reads KAGVTQTPRYLIKTRGQQVTLSCSPISGHRSVSWYQQTPGQGLQFLFEYFSETQRNKGNFPGRFSGRQFSNSRSEMNVSTLELGDSALYLCASSGGLIYEQYFGPGTRLTVT.